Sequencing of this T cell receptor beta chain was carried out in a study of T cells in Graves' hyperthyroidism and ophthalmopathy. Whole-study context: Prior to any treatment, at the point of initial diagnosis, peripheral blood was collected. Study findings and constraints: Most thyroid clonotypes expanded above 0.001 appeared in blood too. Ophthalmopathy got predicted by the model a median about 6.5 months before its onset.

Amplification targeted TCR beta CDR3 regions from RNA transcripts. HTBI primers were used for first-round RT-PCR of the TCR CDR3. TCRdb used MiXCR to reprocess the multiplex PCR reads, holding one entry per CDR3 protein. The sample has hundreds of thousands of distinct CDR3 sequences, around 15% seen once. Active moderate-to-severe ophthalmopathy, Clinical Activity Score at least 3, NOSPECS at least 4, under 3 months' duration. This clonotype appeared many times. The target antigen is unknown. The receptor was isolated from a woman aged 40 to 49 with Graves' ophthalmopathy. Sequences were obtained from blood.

In DNA, the CDR3 is TGTGCCAGCAGTCCCTGGGACTCAGCCTACGAGCAGTACTTC. Amino acids: CASSPWDSAYEQYF. V usage is TRBV27 and J usage is TRBJ2-7, with D possibly being TRBD2 (6 bases). There are 14 residues in the CDR3. V lost 5 bases and J lost 2, with 13 bases in between. CDR1 and CDR2 (germline): MNHEY, SMNVEV (reference sequence).